Listed below are T cell receptor beta chains from one sample, sequenced in a study of human T cells and chemical hapten exposure. TCRdb recomputed calls from the RACE reads with MiXCR, one row per CDR3 protein. This sample has about 90,000 distinct CDR3 sequences; roughly a tenth occur once, and the top ten carry around 1%. The source material was whole blood, sampled in connection with sensitization to the hapten diphenylcyclopropenone (DPC). These receptor sequences come from a woman in her 30s with alopecia areata. Some clones in this sample may be carry-over from other donors' samples. The CDR3 runs from the conserved cysteine through the conserved F or W.

TRBJ1-3,TRBV20-1,CSASRDPGNTIYF
TRBJ1-1,TRBV9,CASSPISVNTEAFF
TRBJ2-3,TRBV20-1,CSAPRFGASGSRTDTQYF
TRBJ1-2,TRBV12-5,CASGLVGGAPPRHYGYTF
TRBJ2-3,TRBV2,CASLRLATSDTQYF
TRBJ2-3,TRBV3-1,CASSQWQSTDTQYF
TRBJ1-3,TRBV7-2,CASSPSAFSGNTIYF
TRBJ1-1,TRBV12-3/TRBV12-4,CASTAAGLNTEAFF
TRBJ2-7,TRBV28,CASRALSGEQYF
TRBJ2-3,TRBV6-5,CASSNRLAGTDTQYF
TRBJ2-7,TRBV4-3,CASSQGGLADSYEQYF
TRBJ1-1,TRBV2,CASNSRRTEAFF
TRBJ2-5,TRBV28,CASSLSAGGMETQYF
TRBJ1-2,TRBV5-1,CASSLGTGGSTNYGYTF
TRBJ2-1,TRBV11-2,CASSLGGSSPEQFF
TRBJ1-4,TRBV29-1,CSGSGSDEKLFF
TRBJ1-2,TRBV19,CASSFRTGAIPPGYTF
TRBJ2-1,TRBV3-1,CASGAGQGHNEQFF
TRBJ2-5,TRBV7-2,CASSLAESGKTQYF
TRBJ2-2,TRBV5-4,CASSLGGQRGELFF
TRBJ2-3,TRBV7-9,CASSSTALGDTQYF
TRBJ1-2,TRBV29-1,CSVLWTDGYTF
TRBJ1-6,TRBV10-3,CAIKSAWTDSPLHF
TRBJ1-5,TRBV28,CASSPRAGRYQPQHF
TRBJ2-3,TRBV11-2,CASSPREADTQYF
TRBJ1-2,TRBV7-2,CASSSQVSGGYTF
TRBJ1-5,TRBV7-9,CASGIGVNQPQHF
TRBJ1-5,TRBV19,CASSTGGTPGKQPQHF
TRBJ1-2,TRBV7-9,CASSPSGGGWREEGYTF
TRBJ2-1,TRBV7-6,CASSSREGGNEQFF
TRBJ2-5,TRBV25-1,CASSDPQGAGETQYF